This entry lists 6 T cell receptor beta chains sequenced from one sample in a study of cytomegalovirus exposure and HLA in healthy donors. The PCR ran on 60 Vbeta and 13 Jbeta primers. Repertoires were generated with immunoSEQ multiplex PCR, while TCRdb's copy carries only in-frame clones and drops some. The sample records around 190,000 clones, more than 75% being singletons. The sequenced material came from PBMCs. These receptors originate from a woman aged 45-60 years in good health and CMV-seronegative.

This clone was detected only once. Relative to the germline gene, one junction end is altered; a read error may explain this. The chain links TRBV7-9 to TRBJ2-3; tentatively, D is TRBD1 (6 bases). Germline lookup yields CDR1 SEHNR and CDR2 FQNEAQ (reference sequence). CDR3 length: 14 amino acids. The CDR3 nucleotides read TGTTCCAGCAGCTTAGCAGGGGCTATAGATACGCAGTATTTT. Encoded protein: CSSSLAGAIDTQYF.

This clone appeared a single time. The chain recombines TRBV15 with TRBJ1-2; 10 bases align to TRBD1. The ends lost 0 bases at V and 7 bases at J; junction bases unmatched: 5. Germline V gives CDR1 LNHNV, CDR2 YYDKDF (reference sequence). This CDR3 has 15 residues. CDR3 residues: CATSREGTGVGGYTF. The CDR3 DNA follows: TGTGCCACCAGCAGAGAAGGGACAGGGGTAGGTGGCTACACCTTC. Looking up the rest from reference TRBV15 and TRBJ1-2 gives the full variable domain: DAMVIQNPRYQVTQFGKPVTLSCSQTLNHNVMYWYQQKSSQAPKLLFHYYDKDFNNEADTPDNFQSRRPNTSFCFLDIRSPGLGDTAMYLCATSREGTGVGGYTFGSGTRLTVV.

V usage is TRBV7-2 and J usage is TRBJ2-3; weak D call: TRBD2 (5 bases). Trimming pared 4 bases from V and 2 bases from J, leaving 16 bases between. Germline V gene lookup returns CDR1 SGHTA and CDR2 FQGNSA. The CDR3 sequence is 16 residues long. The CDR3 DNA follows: TGTGCCAGCAGCTCCCCCACCACGGGGTTCACAGATACGCAGTATTTT. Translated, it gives CASSSPTTGFTDTQYF.

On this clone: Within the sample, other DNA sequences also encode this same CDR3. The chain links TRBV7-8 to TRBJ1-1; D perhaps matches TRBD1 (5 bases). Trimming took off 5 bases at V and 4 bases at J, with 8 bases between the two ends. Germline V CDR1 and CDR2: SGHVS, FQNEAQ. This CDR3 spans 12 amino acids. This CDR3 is CASSHRGTEAFF. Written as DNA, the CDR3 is TGTGCCAGCAGCCATAGGGGCACTGAAGCTTTCTTT.

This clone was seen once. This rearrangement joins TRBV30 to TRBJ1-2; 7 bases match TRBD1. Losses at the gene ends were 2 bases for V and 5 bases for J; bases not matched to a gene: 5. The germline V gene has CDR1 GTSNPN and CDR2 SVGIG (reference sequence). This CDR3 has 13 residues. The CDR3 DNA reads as TGTGCCTGGAGTTCGGCAGGGGGTTATGGCTACACCTTC. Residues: CAWSSAGGYGYTF.

The CDR3 reads CASSPGGVLRAFF. Written as DNA, the CDR3 is TGTGCCAGCAGCCCTGGTGGAGTGCTAAGAGCTTTCTTT. The rearrangement links TRBV7-9 to TRBJ1-1; the D is unclear. Germline values: CDR1 SEHNR, CDR2 FQNEAQ (reference sequence). The CDR3 is 13 residues long. V lost 5 bases and J lost 10, with 17 bases in between. Full variable domain (remainder filled in from reference TRBV7-9 and TRBJ1-1): DTGVSQNPRHKITKRGQNVTFRCDPISEHNRLYWYRQTLGQGPEFLTYFQNEAQLEKSRLLSDRFSAERPKGSFSTLEIQRTEQGDSAMYLCASSPGGVLRAFFGQGTRLTVV.